This T cell receptor beta chain originates from a study of Graves' ophthalmopathy and Graves' hyperthyroidism. CDR3 length: 15 residues. Germline loops: CDR1 SGHTA, CDR2 FQGNSA. V lost 4 bases to trimming and J lost 4 bases, with 17 bases between them. The table lists this clonotype with a few counts. Amplification of the TCR beta CDR3 regions used RNA transcripts (as template). Second-round multiplex PCR came after a first-round RT-PCR that employed HTBI primers. MiXCR, run by TCRdb on the multiplex PCR reads, gives a single entry per CDR3 protein. The sample gives hundreds of thousands of distinct CDR3 sequences, about 20% of which show up once; around 7% is in the top ten.

V usage is TRBV7-2 and J usage is TRBJ2-7; D is undetermined. This sequence was found in a woman aged 18-30 years with stable Graves' hyperthyroidism. Some clones in this sample may be carry-over from other donors' samples. The sequenced sample consisted of peripheral blood. The CDR3 DNA reads TGTGCCAGCAGCTACTTAGGTGTGGGTACATACGAGCAGTACTTC. This sequence encodes CASSYLGVGTYEQYF.